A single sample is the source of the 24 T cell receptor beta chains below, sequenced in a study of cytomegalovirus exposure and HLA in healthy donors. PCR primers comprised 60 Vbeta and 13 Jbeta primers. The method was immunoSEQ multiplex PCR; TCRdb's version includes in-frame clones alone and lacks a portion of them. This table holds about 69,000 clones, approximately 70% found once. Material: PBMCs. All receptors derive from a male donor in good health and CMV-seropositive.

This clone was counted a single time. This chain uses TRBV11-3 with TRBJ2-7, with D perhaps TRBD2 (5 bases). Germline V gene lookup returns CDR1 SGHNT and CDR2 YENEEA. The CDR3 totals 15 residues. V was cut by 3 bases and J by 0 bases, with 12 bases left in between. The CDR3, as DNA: TGTGCCAGCAGCTTCTCGGGAATCAACTCCTACGAGCAGTACTTC. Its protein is CASSFSGINSYEQYF.

This CDR3 is CASSFTGASPLHF. The CDR3 region has the DNA TGTGCCAGCAGTTTTACAGGGGCCTCACCCCTCCACTTT. The V call is TRBV27, the J call TRBJ1-6; 7 bases map to TRBD1. This CDR3 is 13 amino acids long. Germline V gives CDR1 MNHEY, CDR2 SMNVEV (reference sequence). The V segment lost 3 bases and the J segment 10 bases; nucleotides outside the gene matches: 3.

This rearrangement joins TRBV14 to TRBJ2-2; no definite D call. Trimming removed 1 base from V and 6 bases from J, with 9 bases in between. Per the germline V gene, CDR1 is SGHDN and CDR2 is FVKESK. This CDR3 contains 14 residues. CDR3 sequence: CASSQVVQAGELFF. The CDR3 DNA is TGTGCCAGCAGCCAAGTCGTTCAGGCCGGGGAGCTGTTTTTT.

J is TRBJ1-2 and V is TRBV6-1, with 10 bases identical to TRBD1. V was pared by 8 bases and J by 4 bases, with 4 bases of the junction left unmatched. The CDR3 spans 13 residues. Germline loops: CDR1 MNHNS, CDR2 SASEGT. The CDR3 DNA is TGTGCCAGCGACAGGGGGCAGGGCTATGGCTACACCTTC. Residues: CASDRGQGYGYTF.

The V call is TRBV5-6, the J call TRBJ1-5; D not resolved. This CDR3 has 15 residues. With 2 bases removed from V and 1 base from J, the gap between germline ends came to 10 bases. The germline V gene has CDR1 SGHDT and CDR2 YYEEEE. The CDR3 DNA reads TGTGCCAGCAGCTTCTACGGCGGGAGCAATCAGCCCCAGCATTTT. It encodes CASSFYGGSNQPQHF.

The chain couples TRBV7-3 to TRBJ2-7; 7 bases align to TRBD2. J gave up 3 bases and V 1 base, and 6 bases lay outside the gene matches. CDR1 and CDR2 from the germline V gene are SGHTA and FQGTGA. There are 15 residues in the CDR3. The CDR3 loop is CASSLMSSGLYEQYF. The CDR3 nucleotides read TGTGCCAGCAGCTTAATGTCTAGCGGACTCTACGAGCAGTACTTC.

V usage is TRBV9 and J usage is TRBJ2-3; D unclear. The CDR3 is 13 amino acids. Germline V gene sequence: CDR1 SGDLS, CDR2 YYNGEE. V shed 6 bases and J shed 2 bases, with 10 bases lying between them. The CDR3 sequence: CASNELPTDTQYF. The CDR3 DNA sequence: TGTGCCAGCAACGAACTACCCACAGATACGCAGTATTTT.

The CDR3, as DNA: TGTGCCTGGAGTTTAGACTCTAATTCACCCCTCCACTTT. This translates into CAWSLDSNSPLHF. The chain joins TRBV30 to TRBJ1-6; unclear D gene. V lost 2 bases and J 6 bases, leaving 8 bases between the germline ends. CDR3 length: 13 amino acids. Germline CDR1 and CDR2: GTSNPN and SVGIG (reference sequence).

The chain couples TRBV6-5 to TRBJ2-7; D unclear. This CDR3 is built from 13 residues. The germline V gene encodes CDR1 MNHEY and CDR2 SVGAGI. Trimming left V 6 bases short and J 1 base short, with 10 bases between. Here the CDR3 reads CASRLLLSYEQYF. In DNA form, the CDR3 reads TGTGCCAGCAGGCTGTTACTATCCTACGAGCAGTACTTC.

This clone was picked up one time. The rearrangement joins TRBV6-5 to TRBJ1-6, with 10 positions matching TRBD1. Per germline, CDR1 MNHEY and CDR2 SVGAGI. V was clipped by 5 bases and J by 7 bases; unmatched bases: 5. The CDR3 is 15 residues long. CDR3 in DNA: TGTGCCAGCAGTACGGGGGGACAGGGGAATTCACCCCTCCACTTT. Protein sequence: CASSTGGQGNSPLHF.

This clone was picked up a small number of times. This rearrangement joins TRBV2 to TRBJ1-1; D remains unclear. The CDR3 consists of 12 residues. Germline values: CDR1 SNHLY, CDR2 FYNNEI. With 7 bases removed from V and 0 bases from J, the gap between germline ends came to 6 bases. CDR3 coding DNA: TGTGCCAGCAACAGAATGAACACTGAAGCTTTCTTT. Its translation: CASNRMNTEAFF.

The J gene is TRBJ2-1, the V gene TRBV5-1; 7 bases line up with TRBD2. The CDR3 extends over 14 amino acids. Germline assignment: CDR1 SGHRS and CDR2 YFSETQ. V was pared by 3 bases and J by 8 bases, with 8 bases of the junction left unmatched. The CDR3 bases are TGCGCCAGCAGCTCTCCGGGACTACCATATGAGCAGTTCTTC. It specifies CASSSPGLPYEQFF.

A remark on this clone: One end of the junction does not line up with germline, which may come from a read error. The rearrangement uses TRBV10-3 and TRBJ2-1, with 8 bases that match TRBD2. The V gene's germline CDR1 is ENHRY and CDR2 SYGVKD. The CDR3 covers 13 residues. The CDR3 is CASSAGTSGEQFF. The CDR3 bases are TGTGCCAGCAGTGCCGGGACTAGTGGTGAGCAGTTCTTC.

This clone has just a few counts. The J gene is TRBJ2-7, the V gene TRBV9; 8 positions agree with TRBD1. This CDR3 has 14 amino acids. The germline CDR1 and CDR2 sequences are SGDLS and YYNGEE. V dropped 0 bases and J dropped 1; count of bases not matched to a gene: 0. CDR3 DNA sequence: TGTGCCAGCAGCGTAGGGGACAGGTCCTACGAGCAGTACTTC. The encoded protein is CASSVGDRSYEQYF.

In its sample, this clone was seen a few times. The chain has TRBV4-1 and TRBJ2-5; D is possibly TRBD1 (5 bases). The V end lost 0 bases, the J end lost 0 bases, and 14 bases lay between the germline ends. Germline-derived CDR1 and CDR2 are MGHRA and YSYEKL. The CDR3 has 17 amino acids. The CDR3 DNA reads TGCGCCAGCAGCCAAGAAGGGCAGGGAATGTACCAAGAGACCCAGTACTTC. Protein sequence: CASSQEGQGMYQETQYF.

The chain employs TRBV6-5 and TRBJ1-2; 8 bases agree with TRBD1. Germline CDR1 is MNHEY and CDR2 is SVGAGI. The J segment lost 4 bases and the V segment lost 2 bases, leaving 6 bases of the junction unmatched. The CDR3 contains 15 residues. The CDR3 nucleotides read TGTGCCAGCAGTTACCGAGGACAGGGCCTCTATGGCTACACCTTC. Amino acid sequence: CASSYRGQGLYGYTF.

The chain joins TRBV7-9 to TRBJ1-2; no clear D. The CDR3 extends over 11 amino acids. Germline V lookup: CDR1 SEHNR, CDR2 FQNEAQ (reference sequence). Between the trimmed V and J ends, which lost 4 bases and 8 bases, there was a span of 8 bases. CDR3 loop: CASSSELGYTF. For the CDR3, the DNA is TGTGCCAGCAGCTCCGAACTGGGCTACACCTTC.

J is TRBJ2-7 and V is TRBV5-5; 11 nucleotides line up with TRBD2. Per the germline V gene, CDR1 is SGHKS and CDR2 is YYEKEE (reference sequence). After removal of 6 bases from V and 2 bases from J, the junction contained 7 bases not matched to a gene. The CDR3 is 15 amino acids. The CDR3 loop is CASNPGTSGTYEQYF. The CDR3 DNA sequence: TGTGCCAGCAATCCTGGGACTAGCGGAACCTACGAGCAGTACTTC.

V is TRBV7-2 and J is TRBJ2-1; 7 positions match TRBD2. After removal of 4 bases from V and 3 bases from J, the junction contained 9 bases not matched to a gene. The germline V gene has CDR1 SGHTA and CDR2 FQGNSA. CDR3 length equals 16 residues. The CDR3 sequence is CASSSRLASHYNEQFF. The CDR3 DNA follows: TGTGCCAGCAGCTCTAGACTAGCTTCCCACTACAATGAGCAGTTCTTC.

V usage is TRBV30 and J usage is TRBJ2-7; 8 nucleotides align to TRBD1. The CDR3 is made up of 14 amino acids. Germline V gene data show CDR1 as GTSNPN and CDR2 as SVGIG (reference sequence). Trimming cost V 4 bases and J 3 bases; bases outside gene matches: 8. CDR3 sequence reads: CAWNGQGLHYEQYF. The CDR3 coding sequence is TGTGCCTGGAACGGACAGGGATTACACTACGAGCAGTACTTC.

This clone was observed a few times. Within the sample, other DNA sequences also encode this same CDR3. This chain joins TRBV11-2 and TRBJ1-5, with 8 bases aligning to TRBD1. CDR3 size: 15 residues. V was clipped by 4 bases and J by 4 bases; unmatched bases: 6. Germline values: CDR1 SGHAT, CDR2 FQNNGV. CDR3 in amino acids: CASSSGQGRNQPQHF. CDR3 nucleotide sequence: TGTGCCAGCAGCTCAGGACAGGGACGTAATCAGCCCCAGCATTTT.

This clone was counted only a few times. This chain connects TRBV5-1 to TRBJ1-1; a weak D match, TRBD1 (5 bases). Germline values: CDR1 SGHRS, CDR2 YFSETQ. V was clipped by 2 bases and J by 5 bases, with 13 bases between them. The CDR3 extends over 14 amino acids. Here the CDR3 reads CASSLGQGVTEAFF. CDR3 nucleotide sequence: TGCGCCAGCAGCTTAGGACAAGGGGTAACTGAAGCTTTCTTT.

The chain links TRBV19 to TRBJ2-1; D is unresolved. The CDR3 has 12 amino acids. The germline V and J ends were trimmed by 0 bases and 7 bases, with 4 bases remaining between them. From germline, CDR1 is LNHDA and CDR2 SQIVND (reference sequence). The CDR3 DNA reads TGTGCCAGTAGTATAGATCTGAATGAGCAGTTCTTC. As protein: CASSIDLNEQFF.

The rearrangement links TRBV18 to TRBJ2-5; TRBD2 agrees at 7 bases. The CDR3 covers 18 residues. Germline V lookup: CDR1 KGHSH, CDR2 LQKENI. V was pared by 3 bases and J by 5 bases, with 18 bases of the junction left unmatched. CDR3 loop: CASSPWLGGTVREETQYF. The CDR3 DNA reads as TGTGCCAGCTCACCCTGGCTGGGGGGGACGGTGCGTGAGGAGACCCAGTACTTC.